The clone carrying this T cell receptor beta chain appeared many times. Its antigen remains unidentified. The data were obtained in a study of T cell repertoires in cytomegalovirus infection. The wider study: Public signatures in TCR beta pointed to CMV infection and matching HLA type. General study results and limits: CMV-specific TCR beta clonotypes restricted by HLA-C were the ones dominating the ex vivo response.

Germline CDR1 and CDR2: SGHTA and FQGNSA. Trimming cost V 5 bases and J 5 bases; bases outside gene matches: 3. The length of the CDR3 is 14 residues. From the reads, TCRdb called clonotypes with MiXCR, one entry per CDR3 protein. The repertoire has about 490,000 distinct CDR3 sequences, 26% of them found once; the top ten carry under 15%. The sequenced sample consisted of PBMCs. This clonotype originated in a human donor in good health (CMV status not recorded). Some clones in this sample may be carry-over from other donors' samples. This chain joins TRBV7-2 and TRBJ2-5; 12 bases are shared with TRBD1. CDR3 sequence: CASSAGQGAETQYF. Written as DNA, the CDR3 is TGTGCCAGCAGCGCGGGACAGGGGGCGGAGACCCAGTACTTC.